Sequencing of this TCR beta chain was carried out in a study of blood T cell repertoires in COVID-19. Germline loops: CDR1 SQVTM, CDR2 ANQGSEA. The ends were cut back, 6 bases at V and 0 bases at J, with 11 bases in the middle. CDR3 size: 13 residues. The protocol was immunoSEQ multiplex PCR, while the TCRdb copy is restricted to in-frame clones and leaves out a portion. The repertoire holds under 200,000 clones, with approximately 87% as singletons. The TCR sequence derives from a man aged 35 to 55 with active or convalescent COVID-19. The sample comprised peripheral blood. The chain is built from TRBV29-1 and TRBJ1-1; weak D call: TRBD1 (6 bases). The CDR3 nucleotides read TGCAGCGTAGCAGGGGTGTTGAACACTGAAGCTTTCTTT. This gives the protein CSVAGVLNTEAFF. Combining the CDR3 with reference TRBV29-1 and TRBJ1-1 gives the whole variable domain SAVISQKPSRDICQRGTSLTIQCQVDSQVTMMFWYRQQPGQSLTLIATANQGSEATYESGFVIDKFPISRPNLTFSTLTVSNMSPEDSSIYLCSVAGVLNTEAFFGQGTRLTVV.